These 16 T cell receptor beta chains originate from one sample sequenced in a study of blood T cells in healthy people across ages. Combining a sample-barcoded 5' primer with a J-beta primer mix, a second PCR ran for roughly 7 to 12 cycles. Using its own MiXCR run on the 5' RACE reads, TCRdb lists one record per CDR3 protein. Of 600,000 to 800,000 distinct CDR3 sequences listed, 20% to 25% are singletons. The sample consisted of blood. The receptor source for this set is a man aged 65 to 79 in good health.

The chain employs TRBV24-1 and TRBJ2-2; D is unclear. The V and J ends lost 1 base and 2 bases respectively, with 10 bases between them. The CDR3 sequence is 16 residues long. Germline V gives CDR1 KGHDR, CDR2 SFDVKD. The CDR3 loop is CATSDFKSRNTGELFF. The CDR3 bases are TGTGCCACCAGTGATTTTAAGAGCCGAAACACCGGGGAGCTGTTTTTT.

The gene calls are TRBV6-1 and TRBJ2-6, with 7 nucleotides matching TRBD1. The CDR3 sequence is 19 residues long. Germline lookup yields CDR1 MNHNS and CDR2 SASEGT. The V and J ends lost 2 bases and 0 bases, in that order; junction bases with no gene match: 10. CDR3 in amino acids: CASSETPTGRSSGANVLTF. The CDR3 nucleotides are TGTGCCAGCAGTGAAACTCCGACAGGGCGAAGCTCTGGGGCCAACGTCCTGACTTTC.

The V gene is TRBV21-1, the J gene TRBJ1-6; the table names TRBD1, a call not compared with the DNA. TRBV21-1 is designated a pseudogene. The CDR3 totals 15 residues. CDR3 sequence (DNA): TGTGCCAGCAGCAAGCCCGGGATGAATAATTCACCCCTCCACTTT. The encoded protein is CASSKPGMNNSPLHF.

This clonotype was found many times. In nucleotides, the CDR3 is TGTGCCAGCAGTCGTCTGAGGCTTTCTAGCGGAGGACTAGGCGAGCAGTACTTC. Translated, it gives CASSRLRLSSGGLGEQYF. V gene TRBV7-9 combines with J gene TRBJ2-7; 7 nucleotides line up with TRBD2. The CDR3 loop spans 18 amino acids. The V gene end was trimmed by 6 bases and the J gene end by 6 bases; junction bases not matched to a gene: 23. CDR1 and CDR2 (germline): SEHNR, FQNEAQ (reference sequence).

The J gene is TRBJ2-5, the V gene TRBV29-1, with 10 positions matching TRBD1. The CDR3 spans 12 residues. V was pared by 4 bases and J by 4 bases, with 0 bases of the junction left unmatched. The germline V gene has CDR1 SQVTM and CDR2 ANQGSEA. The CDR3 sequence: CSVGDRGETQYF. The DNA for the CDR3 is TGCAGCGTTGGGGACAGGGGAGAGACCCAGTACTTC.

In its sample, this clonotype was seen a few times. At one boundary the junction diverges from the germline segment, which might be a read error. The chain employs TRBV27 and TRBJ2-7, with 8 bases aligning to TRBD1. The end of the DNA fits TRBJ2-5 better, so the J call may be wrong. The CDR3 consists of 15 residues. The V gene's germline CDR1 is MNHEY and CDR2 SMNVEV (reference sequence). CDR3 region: CAGSTLGTGQETQYF. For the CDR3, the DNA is TGTGCCGGCAGTACGCTCGGGACAGGACAAGAGACCCAGTACTTC.

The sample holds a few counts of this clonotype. The CDR3 nucleotides are TGCGCCAGCAGCCTGACATTGGGGGCAACCTACGAGCAGTACTTC. Its translation: CASSLTLGATYEQYF. The chain joins TRBV5-1 to TRBJ2-7, with a weak D call TRBD1 (6 bases). Trimming took 4 bases from V and 2 from J, leaving 16 bases between them. The germline gives CDR1 SGHRS, CDR2 YFSETQ. CDR3 size: 15 residues.

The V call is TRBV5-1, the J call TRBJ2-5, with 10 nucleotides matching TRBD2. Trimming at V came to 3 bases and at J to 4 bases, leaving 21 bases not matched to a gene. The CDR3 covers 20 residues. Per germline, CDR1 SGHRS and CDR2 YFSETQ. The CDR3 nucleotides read TGCGCCAGCAGCTCGCCTCATGCTAGCGGGAGTATGGATTTAGGAGAGACCCAGTACTTC. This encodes CASSSPHASGSMDLGETQYF.

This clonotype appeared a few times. CDR3 in amino acids: CASSLAFGTLLADTQYF. CDR3 DNA sequence: TGTGCCAGCAGCTTAGCTTTTGGGACCTTACTCGCAGATACGCAGTATTTT. The chain links TRBV7-2 to TRBJ2-3; D is perhaps TRBD1 or TRBD2 (5 bases each). The CDR3 runs to 17 residues. The V and J ends lost 0 bases and 4 bases respectively, with 17 bases between them. CDR1 is SGHTA and CDR2 is FQGNSA in the germline V gene.

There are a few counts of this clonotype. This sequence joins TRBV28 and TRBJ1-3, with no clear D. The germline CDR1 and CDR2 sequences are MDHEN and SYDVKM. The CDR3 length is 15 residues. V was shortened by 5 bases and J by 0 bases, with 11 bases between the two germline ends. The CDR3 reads CASSGPSDSGNTIYF. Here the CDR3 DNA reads TGTGCCAGCAGTGGACCGTCGGACTCTGGAAACACCATATATTTT. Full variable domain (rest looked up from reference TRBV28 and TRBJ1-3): DVKVTQSSRYLVKRTGEKVFLECVQDMDHENMFWYRQDPGLGLRLIYFSYDVKMKEKGDIPEGYSVSREKKERFSLILESASTNQTSMYLCASSGPSDSGNTIYFGEGSWLTVV.

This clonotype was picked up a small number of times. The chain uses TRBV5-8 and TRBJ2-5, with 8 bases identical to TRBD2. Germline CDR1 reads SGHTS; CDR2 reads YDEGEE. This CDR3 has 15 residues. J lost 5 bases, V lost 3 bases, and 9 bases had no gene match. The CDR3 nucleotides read TGTGCCAGCAGCTCACCGGGACTAGGGGCCGAGACCCAGTACTTC. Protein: CASSSPGLGAETQYF.

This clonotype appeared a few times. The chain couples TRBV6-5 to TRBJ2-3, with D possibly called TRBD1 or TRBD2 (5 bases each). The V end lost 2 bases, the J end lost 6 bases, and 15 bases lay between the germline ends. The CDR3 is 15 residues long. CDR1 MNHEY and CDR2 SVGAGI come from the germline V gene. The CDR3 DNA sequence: TGTGCCAGCAGTTACGGGGGACCGCCATCGGATACGCAGTATTTT. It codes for CASSYGGPPSDTQYF.

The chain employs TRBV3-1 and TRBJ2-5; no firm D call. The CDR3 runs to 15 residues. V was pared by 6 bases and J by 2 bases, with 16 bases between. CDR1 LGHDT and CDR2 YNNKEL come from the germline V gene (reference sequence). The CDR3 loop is CASRQHDLGQETQYF. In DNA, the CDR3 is TGTGCCAGCAGACAACACGATTTAGGACAAGAGACCCAGTACTTC.

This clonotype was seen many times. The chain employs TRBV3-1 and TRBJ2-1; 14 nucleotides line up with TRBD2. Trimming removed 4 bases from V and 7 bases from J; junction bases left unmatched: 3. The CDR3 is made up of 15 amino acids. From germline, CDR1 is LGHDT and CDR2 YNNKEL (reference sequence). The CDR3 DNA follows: TGTGCCAGCAGCCTCGGGACTAGCGGGAGAAATGAGCAGTTCTTC. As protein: CASSLGTSGRNEQFF.

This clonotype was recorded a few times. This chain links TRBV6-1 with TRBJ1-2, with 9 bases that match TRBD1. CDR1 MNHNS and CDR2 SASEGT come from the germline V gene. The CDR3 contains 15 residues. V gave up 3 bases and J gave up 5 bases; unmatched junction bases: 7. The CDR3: CASSEPGQGIYGYTF. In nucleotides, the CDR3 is TGTGCCAGCAGTGAGCCGGGACAGGGAATATATGGCTACACCTTC.

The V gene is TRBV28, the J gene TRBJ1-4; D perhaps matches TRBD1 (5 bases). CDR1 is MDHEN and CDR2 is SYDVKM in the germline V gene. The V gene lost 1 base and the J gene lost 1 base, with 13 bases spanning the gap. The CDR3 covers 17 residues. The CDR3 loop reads CASSLLQEAGTNEKLFF. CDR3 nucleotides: TGTGCCAGCAGTTTATTACAGGAGGCAGGAACTAATGAAAAACTGTTTTTT.